The clone carrying this TCR beta chain showed up just once. The same CDR3 also results from other DNA sequences found in this sample. The sample comes from a study of cytomegalovirus exposure and HLA in healthy donors. V lost 0 bases and J lost 3; bases outside the gene matches: 2. The CDR3 extends over 17 amino acids. Germline CDR1 is SGHRS and CDR2 is YFSETQ. The study ran its PCR with 60 Vbeta and 13 Jbeta primers. The protocol was immunoSEQ multiplex PCR, while the TCRdb copy is restricted to in-frame clones and leaves out a portion. The table includes 200,000 to 300,000 clones, 75% to 85% detected once.

Input material: PBMCs. The chain is built from TRBV5-1 and TRBJ2-1; 14 bases match TRBD2. This TCR was recovered from a woman aged 55-69 years in good health and CMV-seropositive. This chain's CDR3 is CASSLGGTSGSYNEQFF. CDR3 DNA sequence: TGCGCCAGCAGCTTGGGCGGGACTAGCGGGAGCTACAATGAGCAGTTCTTC.